The source of this T cell receptor (beta chain) is a study of OX40 agonist ivuxolimab in advanced cancers. Study at large: Dose-escalation patients' cancers were hepatocellular carcinoma, melanoma, renal cell or head and neck cancer.

Study results and caveats: The work left the antigen specificity of expanded peripheral T cells undetermined. The study observed clonal expansion of CD4+ and CD8+ blood T cells by week 6 at 0.1 to 3.0 mg/kg. The study found that CD8+ T cells averaged more expanded clones than CD4+.

The table came from immunoSEQ multiplex PCR; TCRdb's copy has only in-frame clones and leaves some out. The profile shows 50,000 or so clones, approximately 91% of them singletons. The CDR3 runs to 11 residues. Trimming pared 8 bases from V and 5 bases from J, leaving 12 bases between. Looked up from germline, CDR1 is SQVTM and CDR2 is ANQGSEA. This clone came up once. The target antigen is unknown. The chain links TRBV29-1 to TRBJ2-5; D may match TRBD1 or TRBD2 (5 bases each). The receptor comes from an adult with an advanced solid tumor such as melanoma, head and neck, liver or kidney cancer. The sample consisted of CD4+ or CD8+ T cells sorted from blood, taken in a trial of the OX40 agonist ivuxolimab. The DNA for the CDR3 is TGCAGCAGCAGATGGGGGGAGACCCAGTACTTC. Its translation is CSSRWGETQYF.